This TCR beta chain originates from a study of cytomegalovirus exposure and HLA in healthy donors. Background on the study: The use of the same platform for the approximately 130 validation repertoires and the 650 to 850 first-cohort repertoires was reported by a later analysis. Study-level points and caveats: CMV antigen specificity was confirmed in vitro for a few CMV-associated chains.

Worth noting for this clone: The antigen remains unidentified.

Germline trimming cut 0 bases from V and 6 bases from J; bases unmatched to any gene: 7. CDR1 is GTSNPN, CDR2 SVGIG, per germline (reference sequence). The CDR3 is 15 amino acids. Method: immunoSEQ multiplex PCR; TCRdb's copy keeps in-frame clones and lacks some. The sample contains 60,000 to 85,000 clones, around 96% of which appear only once. The gene calls are TRBV30 and TRBJ2-2; TRBD2 matches at 7 bases. The receptor comes from a woman aged 18 to 35 in good health and CMV-seropositive. The sample consisted of PBMCs. CDR3 amino acids: CAWSVGGGMAGELFF. The CDR3 region has the DNA TGTGCCTGGAGTGTGGGGGGGGGTATGGCCGGGGAGCTGTTTTTT. The full variable domain, rest sourced from reference TRBV30 and TRBJ2-2, is SQTIHQWPATLVQPVGSPLSLECTVEGTSNPNLYWYRQAAGRGLQLLFYSVGIGQISSEVPQNLSASRPQDRQFILSSKKLLLSDSGFYLCAWSVGGGMAGELFFGEGSRLTVL.